These T cell receptor beta chains were read from a single sample in a study of cytomegalovirus exposure and HLA in healthy donors. Using immunoSEQ multiplex PCR, the repertoire was profiled, and TCRdb retains in-frame clones only, with some absent. Counted here are 95,000 to 150,000 clones, 77% occurring once; the ten biggest clones make up around 13%. The sequenced sample was PBMCs. The source of these receptors is a woman in her forties in good health and CMV-seropositive. Each CDR3 is given with its conserved first and last residue. D genes are given only for firm matches. The size field is filled for only some rows; it gives once, few, many or a size class.

d_gene: TRBD2
j_gene: TRBJ2-7
v_gene: TRBV9
abundance: few
CDR3aa: CASSPGTSGRYEQYF
CDR3nt: TGTGCCAGCAGCCCCGGGACTAGCGGGAGGTACGAGCAGTACTTC

d_gene: TRBD2
j_gene: TRBJ2-7
v_gene: TRBV11-2
abundance: -
CDR3aa: CASSLGLAATYEQYF
CDR3nt: TGTGCCAGCAGCTTAGGGCTAGCGGCGACCTACGAGCAGTACTTC

d_gene: -
j_gene: TRBJ2-7
v_gene: TRBV29-1
abundance: once
CDR3aa: CSIRQRSSYEQYF
CDR3nt: TGCAGCATTAGACAGCGTAGCTCCTACGAGCAGTACTTC

d_gene: -
j_gene: TRBJ1-2
v_gene: TRBV4-1
abundance: -
CDR3aa: CASRHPSQGNYGYTF
CDR3nt: TGCGCCAGCAGACACCCTTCTCAGGGTAACTATGGCTACACCTTC

d_gene: TRBD1
j_gene: TRBJ2-7
v_gene: TRBV13
abundance: -
CDR3aa: CASTPQAGQGNSYEQYF
CDR3nt: TGTGCCAGCACCCCCCAGGCGGGACAGGGAAACTCCTACGAGCAGTACTTC

d_gene: TRBD2
j_gene: TRBJ2-3
v_gene: TRBV7-9
abundance: few
CDR3aa: CASSLGSTSGDTQYF
CDR3nt: TGTGCCAGCAGCTTAGGATCAACTAGCGGAGATACGCAGTATTTT

d_gene: TRBD2
j_gene: TRBJ2-1
v_gene: TRBV7-2
abundance: once
CDR3aa: CASSETSGANNEQFF
CDR3nt: TGTGCCAGCTCTGAGACTAGCGGGGCAAACAATGAGCAGTTCTTC

d_gene: -
j_gene: TRBJ1-2
v_gene: TRBV4-2
abundance: few
CDR3aa: CASSQDLGRINYGYTF
CDR3nt: TGTGCCAGCAGCCAAGACCTCGGCAGGATTAACTATGGCTACACCTTC

d_gene: -
j_gene: TRBJ2-1
v_gene: TRBV28
abundance: -
CDR3aa: CASRPGTFNNEQFF
CDR3nt: TGTGCCAGCAGACCTGGGACTTTTAACAATGAGCAGTTCTTC

d_gene: -
j_gene: TRBJ1-1
v_gene: TRBV13
abundance: -
CDR3aa: CASSQSKNTEAFF
CDR3nt: TGTGCCAGCAGCCAGTCGAAGAACACTGAAGCTTTCTTT

d_gene: -
j_gene: TRBJ2-7
v_gene: TRBV5-6
abundance: -
CDR3aa: CASSPGGSYEQYF
CDR3nt: TGTGCCAGCAGCCCCGGCGGGTCCTACGAGCAGTACTTC

d_gene: -
j_gene: TRBJ1-2
v_gene: TRBV5-1
abundance: -
CDR3aa: CASSSSGGMVGYTF
CDR3nt: TGCGCCAGCAGCTCAAGCGGGGGCATGGTTGGCTACACCTTC

d_gene: TRBD1
j_gene: TRBJ2-1
v_gene: TRBV25-1
abundance: -
CDR3aa: CASSEYRGPYNEQFF
CDR3nt: TGTGCCAGCAGTGAATATAGGGGGCCCTACAATGAGCAGTTCTTC

d_gene: TRBD1
j_gene: TRBJ2-2
v_gene: TRBV6-5
abundance: -
CDR3aa: CASSSTGTGGGELFF
CDR3nt: TGTGCCAGCAGTAGCACCGGGACAGGGGGCGGGGAGCTGTTTTTT

d_gene: -
j_gene: TRBJ1-2
v_gene: TRBV6-1
abundance: -
CDR3aa: CASSELGGRSYGYTF
CDR3nt: TGTGCCAGCAGTGAACTTGGGGGCCGGAGCTATGGCTACACCTTC

d_gene: TRBD1
j_gene: TRBJ1-2
v_gene: TRBV11-2
abundance: -
CDR3aa: CATSTGGMSHYGYTF
CDR3nt: TGTGCCACCTCGACAGGGGGCATGTCGCACTATGGCTACACCTTC

d_gene: TRBD2
j_gene: TRBJ2-7
v_gene: TRBV5-4
abundance: -
CDR3aa: CASSTTTSNEQYF
CDR3nt: TGTGCCAGCAGCACCACGACTAGCAACGAGCAGTACTTC

d_gene: -
j_gene: TRBJ1-6
v_gene: TRBV27
abundance: once
CDR3aa: CASSFYGSRAPLHF
CDR3nt: TGTGCCAGCAGTTTTTACGGATCTCGGGCACCCCTCCACTTT

d_gene: TRBD2
j_gene: TRBJ2-3
v_gene: TRBV4-1
abundance: -
CDR3aa: CASSQDIVSGGQYF
CDR3nt: TGCGCCAGCAGCCAAGATATAGTTAGCGGGGGGCAGTATTTT

d_gene: -
j_gene: TRBJ1-2
v_gene: TRBV2
abundance: -
CDR3aa: CASREELPGGYTF
CDR3nt: TGTGCCAGCAGAGAGGAACTCCCGGGGGGCTACACCTTC

d_gene: -
j_gene: TRBJ2-6
v_gene: TRBV11-1
abundance: -
CDR3aa: CASSPTGSGANVLTF
CDR3nt: TGTGCCAGCAGCCCTACAGGGTCTGGGGCCAACGTCCTGACTTTC

d_gene: -
j_gene: TRBJ2-1
v_gene: TRBV19
abundance: -
CDR3aa: CASSGGAEQFF
CDR3nt: TGTGCCAGTAGTGGCGGGGCCGAGCAGTTCTTC